This T cell receptor (beta chain) derives from a study of vaccination effects on CD4 cells after COVID-19 (dated by TCRdb to the early 2020s). Background on the whole study: In the ViraFEST assay, PBMC were stimulated with viral peptide pools, and TCR sequencing was then used to find antigen-specific CD4+ T cell clonotypes based on their expansion. Participants received two doses of either the BNT162b2 or the mRNA-1273 mRNA SARS-CoV-2 vaccine. A few million PBMC per well were cultured with about 9 ug/ml peptides in IMDM containing 5% human AB serum, 10 IU/ml IL-2 and gentamicin. In both COVID-19 convalescent patients and infection-naive vaccine recipients, the study compared SARS-CoV-2 spike-specific CD4+ TCR repertoires from before mRNA vaccination with those from after it. A total of 9 to 11 COVID-19 convalescent patients and a few SARS-CoV-2-naive healthy vaccine recipients were included in the full study. The Oncomine TCR Beta short-read assay on an Illumina iSeq 100 was used to sequence cultures from other donors in the study. What the work shows at the level of the full study, not this receptor alone: In healthy vaccine recipients, vaccine-induced clones were almost all SARS-CoV-2 mono-reactive, with only 1 of 255 being cross-reactive with common cold coronaviruses. The study was limited by a small number of convalescent patients, and early post-infection timepoints were lacking. Both infection-induced and vaccine-induced clones contracted markedly at late post-vaccination timepoints, which is consistent with waning T cell responses.

The library came from the immunoSEQ multiplex PCR assay. DNA from the cultured and isolated CD4+ T cells underwent TCR beta CDR3 sequencing. Per the source publication's procedure: Non-productive TCR sequences were discarded, and reads were trimmed to the CDR3 region, with only CDR3s of 7 or more amino acids retained. Antigen-specific clonotypes were identified with the MANAFEST web app by comparing expansion in peptide wells against reference cultures. Positive clones required FDR<0.05 expansion versus reference and all other wells, odds ratio above 5, and frequency above 0.1% in two replicate wells. A clonotype was defined as cross-reactive if the clonotype was significantly expanded both in SARS-CoV-2 spike wells and in at least one common cold coronavirus spike condition. CDR3 similarity was assessed by Levenshtein distance using the stringdist R package, and unrooted trees were constructed with ape in R 3.6.1. TCRdb provides this immuneACCESS table in a form limited to in-frame rearrangements. Some clones are lacking; in checked studies, under half of them reflect an unresolved V gene, and why the rest are absent is not known. V, J and clone size derive from that table, while D and trimming were established from the DNA sequence. The sample contains some 40,000 clones, roughly 82% of them found a single time. The ten largest clones add up to roughly 3% of the sample.

After around 10 days of culture, CD4+ T cells were isolated with the EasySep CD4+ T cell isolation kit. None of the healthy vaccine recipients had a prior SARS-CoV-2 infection, which was confirmed by nucleocapsid antibody tests that came back negative both before and after vaccination. On days 3 and 7, half of the culture medium was replaced with fresh IL-2-containing medium. Unless noted otherwise, every peptide stimulation condition was cultured in triplicate wells. PBMC were separated from whole blood using Ficoll-Paque Plus gradient centrifugation and were then either cryopreserved at -140C or used fresh. The QIAamp micro DNA kit was used to extract genomic DNA from the cultured CD4+ T cells. For this clone: The specificity of this receptor is unknown. No base quality values were provided; no much bigger clone lies one nucleotide off.

Trimming takes 5 bases off V and 4 bases off J; junction bases not matched to a gene: 6. Looking up the germline V gene (reference sequence) yields CDR1 GTSNPN and CDR2 SVGIG. The CDR3 measures 14 amino acids from cysteine to phenylalanine. The only DNA kept is the CDR3, 42 bases in frame from the first base. The chain is made from TRBV30 and TRBJ2-2, and TRBD2 matches 8 of the central bases. This TCR was sampled from a human donor who received a COVID-19 vaccine. Source: CD4+ T cells from PBMCs cultured without peptide, taken before COVID-19 vaccination. The sequenced DNA: TGTGCCTGGGGGTGGACTAGCTTCACCGGGGAGCTGTTTTTT. Its translation is CAWGWTSFTGELFF.